The TCR beta chain described here comes from a study of shared clonotypes between healthy human individuals. TCRdb's copy holds only in-frame clones and misses some; the assay was immunoSEQ multiplex PCR. The top ten hold over 1.5% of the sample, which has about 2.1 million clones, about 94% seen once. Germline lookup yields CDR1 MNHEY and CDR2 SMNVEV (reference sequence). The CDR3 is made up of 15 amino acids. The V end lost 5 bases, the J end lost 5 bases, and 15 bases lay between the germline ends. Cells designated naive CD8 were CD45RO-negative and were positively selected for CCR7, with terminally differentiated effector memory CD45RA+ cells excluded.

V and J are TRBV27 and TRBJ1-4; D is ambiguous. Sequenced sample: naive CD8+ T cells from PBMCs. The clonotype comes from a man between 18 and 35 years old in good health. Some clones in this sample may be carry-over from other donors' samples. CDR3 loop: CASSPSGKRNEKLFF. Here the CDR3 DNA reads TGTGCCAGCAGTCCCTCCGGGAAAAGGAATGAAAAACTGTTTTTT.